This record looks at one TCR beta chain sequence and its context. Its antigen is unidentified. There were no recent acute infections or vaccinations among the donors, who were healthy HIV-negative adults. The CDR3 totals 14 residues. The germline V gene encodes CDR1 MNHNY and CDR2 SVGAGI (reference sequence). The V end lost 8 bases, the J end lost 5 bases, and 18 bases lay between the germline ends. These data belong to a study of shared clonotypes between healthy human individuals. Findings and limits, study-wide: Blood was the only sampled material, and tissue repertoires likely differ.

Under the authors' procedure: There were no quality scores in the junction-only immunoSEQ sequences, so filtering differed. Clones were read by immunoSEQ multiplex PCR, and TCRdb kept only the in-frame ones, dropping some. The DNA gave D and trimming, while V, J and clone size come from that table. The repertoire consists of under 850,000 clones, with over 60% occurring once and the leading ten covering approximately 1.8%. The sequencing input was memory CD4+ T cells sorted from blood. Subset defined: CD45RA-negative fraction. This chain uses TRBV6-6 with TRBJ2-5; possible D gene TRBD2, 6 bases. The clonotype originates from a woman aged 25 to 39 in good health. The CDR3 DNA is TGTGCCAGCCGGGGTTCCGGGGAGGCGGAGACCCAGTACTTC. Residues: CASRGSGEAETQYF.